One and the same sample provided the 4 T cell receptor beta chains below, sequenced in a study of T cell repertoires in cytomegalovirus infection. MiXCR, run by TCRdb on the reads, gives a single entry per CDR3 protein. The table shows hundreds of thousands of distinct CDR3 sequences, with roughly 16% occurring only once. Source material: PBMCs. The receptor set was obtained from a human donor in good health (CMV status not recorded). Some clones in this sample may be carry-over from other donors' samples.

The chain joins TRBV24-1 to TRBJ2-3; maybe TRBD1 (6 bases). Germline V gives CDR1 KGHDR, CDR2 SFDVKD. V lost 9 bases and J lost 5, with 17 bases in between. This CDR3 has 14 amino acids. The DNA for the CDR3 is TGTGCCACCCCTATGGATAAGGGGGAAGATACGCAGTATTTT. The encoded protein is CATPMDKGEDTQYF.

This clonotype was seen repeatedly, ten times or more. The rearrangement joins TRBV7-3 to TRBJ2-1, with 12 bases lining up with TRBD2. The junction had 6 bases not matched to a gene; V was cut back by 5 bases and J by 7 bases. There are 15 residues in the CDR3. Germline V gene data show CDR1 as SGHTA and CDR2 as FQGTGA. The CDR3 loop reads CASSRASGGVNEQFF. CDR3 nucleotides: TGTGCCAGCAGCCGGGCTAGCGGGGGGGTAAATGAGCAGTTCTTC.

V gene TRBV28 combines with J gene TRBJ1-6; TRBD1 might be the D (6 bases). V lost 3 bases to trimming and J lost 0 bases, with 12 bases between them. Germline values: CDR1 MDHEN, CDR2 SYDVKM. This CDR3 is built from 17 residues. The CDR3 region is CASSLATGSSYNSPLHF. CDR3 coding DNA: TGTGCCAGCAGTTTGGCTACAGGGAGCTCCTATAATTCACCCCTCCACTTT.

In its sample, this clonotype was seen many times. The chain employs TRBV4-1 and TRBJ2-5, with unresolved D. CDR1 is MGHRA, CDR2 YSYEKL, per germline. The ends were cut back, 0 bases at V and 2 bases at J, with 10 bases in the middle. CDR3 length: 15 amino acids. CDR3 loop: CASSQDLTRQETQYF. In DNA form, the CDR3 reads TGCGCCAGCAGCCAAGATCTCACGAGGCAAGAGACCCAGTACTTC.